The 2 T cell receptor beta chains below come from one sample, sequenced in a study of beta chain features in type 1 diabetes. General observations from the study: When Type 1 diabetes patients were examined, their TCRB CDR3s proved moderately but significantly shorter in all four CD4+ subsets.

No antigens are known for them. Isolated RNA was reverse transcribed in full, so expressed TCRB transcripts were sequenced. TCRdb's table, derived via immunoSEQ multiplex PCR, lists solely in-frame clones and lacks some. Of some 360,000 clones in the sample, 8.5% to 10% were seen once. Source material: central memory CD4+ T cells from blood. These receptors were collected from a man younger than 40 with type 1 diabetes.

V usage is TRBV18 and J usage is TRBJ1-2, with D unclear. Trimming left V 3 bases short and J 2 bases short, with 10 bases between. CDR1 is KGHSH, CDR2 LQKENI, per germline. This CDR3 comprises 14 residues. The CDR3 spells CASSPGDPNYGYTF. Here the CDR3 DNA reads TGTGCCAGCTCACCTGGCGACCCCAACTATGGCTACACCTTC. The full variable domain, with the rest looked up from reference TRBV18 and TRBJ1-2, is NAGVMQNPRHLVRRRGQEARLRCSPMKGHSHVYWYRQLPEEGLKFMVYLQKENIIDESGMPKERFSAEFPKEGPSILRIQQVVRGDSAAYFCASSPGDPNYGYTFGSGTRLTVV.

This clone has a single count. V usage is TRBV6-5 and J usage is TRBJ2-2; TRBD2 matches 9 bases. The V gene's germline CDR1 is MNHEY and CDR2 SVGAGI. The V gene end was trimmed by 7 bases and the J gene end by 10 bases; junction bases not matched to a gene: 10. The CDR3 length is 14 residues. The CDR3 here is CASTSGLAIEELFF. The CDR3 nucleotides are TGTGCCAGCACCTCTGGACTAGCGATCGAGGAGCTGTTTTTT.